The clone carrying this TCR beta chain has a single count. Antigen unknown. Chemo-refractory metastatic non-small-cell lung cancer patients received focal radiation with ipilimumab CTLA-4 blockade. Method: immunoSEQ multiplex PCR; TCRdb's copy keeps in-frame clones and lacks some. The profile shows under 100,000 clones, about four fifths of them singletons. The sample is drawn from a study of radiotherapy plus CTLA-4 blockade in lung cancer. Study context: Patients showed objective responses in roughly 19% of cases and disease control in more than 25%.

Germline lookup yields CDR1 SQVTM and CDR2 ANQGSEA. The CDR3 runs to 11 residues. V lost 7 bases, J lost 4 bases, and 9 bases lay in between. General observations from the study: Following radiotherapy plus ipilimumab, tumor-derived TCR clones expanded in the blood. How blood T cell clones changed early, along with interferon-beta, reportedly forecast response best.

This clonotype originated in a human donor with non-small cell lung cancer that progressed on radiotherapy plus ipilimumab. This chain joins TRBV29-1 and TRBJ2-3; D call uncertain. The sequenced sample was peripheral blood, obtained from a patient treated with radiotherapy plus ipilimumab. The CDR3, as DNA: TGCAGCGCCGCCCCCGCAGATACGCAGTATTTT. Its protein product is CSAAPADTQYF.